One sample yielded the 2 T cell receptor beta chains listed below, sequenced in a study of molecular identifiers for immune sequencing clone quantification. TCRdb reanalysed the PCR reads using MiXCR and keeps one entry per CDR3 protein. The data contain more than 550,000 distinct CDR3 sequences, approximately 24% of them singletons. The specimen sequenced was naive CD8+ T cells from blood, with Jurkat cell RNA spiked in. Subset here: FACS-sorted CD8+CD4-CCR7+CD45RA+ naive T cells. These receptors were taken from a human donor in good health. Some libraries in this study had Jurkat cell RNA spiked in.

This rearrangement joins TRBV3-1 to TRBJ1-3; 8 bases agree with TRBD1. Losses at the gene ends were 0 bases for V and 4 bases for J; bases not matched to a gene: 5. This CDR3 spans 16 amino acids. Germline lookup yields CDR1 LGHDT and CDR2 YNNKEL (reference sequence). CDR3 nucleotide sequence: TGTGCCAGCAGCCAAGACAGGACAGGGACGGGAAACACCATATATTTT. It encodes CASSQDRTGTGNTIYF. Full variable domain (outside the CDR3, taken from reference TRBV3-1 and TRBJ1-3): DTAVSQTPKYLVTQMGNDKSIKCEQNLGHDTMYWYKQDSKKFLKIMFSYNNKELIINETVPNRFSPKSPDKAHLNLHINSLELGDSAVYFCASSQDRTGTGNTIYFGEGSWLTVV.

This clonotype was detected ten times or more. This rearrangement joins TRBV9 to TRBJ2-1, with D unresolved. The CDR3 length is 12 residues. Germline V CDR1 and CDR2: SGDLS, YYNGEE. V shed 0 bases and J shed 4 bases, with 2 bases lying between them. CDR3 residues: CASSVGYNEQFF. DNA of the CDR3: TGTGCCAGCAGCGTAGGGTACAATGAGCAGTTCTTC.